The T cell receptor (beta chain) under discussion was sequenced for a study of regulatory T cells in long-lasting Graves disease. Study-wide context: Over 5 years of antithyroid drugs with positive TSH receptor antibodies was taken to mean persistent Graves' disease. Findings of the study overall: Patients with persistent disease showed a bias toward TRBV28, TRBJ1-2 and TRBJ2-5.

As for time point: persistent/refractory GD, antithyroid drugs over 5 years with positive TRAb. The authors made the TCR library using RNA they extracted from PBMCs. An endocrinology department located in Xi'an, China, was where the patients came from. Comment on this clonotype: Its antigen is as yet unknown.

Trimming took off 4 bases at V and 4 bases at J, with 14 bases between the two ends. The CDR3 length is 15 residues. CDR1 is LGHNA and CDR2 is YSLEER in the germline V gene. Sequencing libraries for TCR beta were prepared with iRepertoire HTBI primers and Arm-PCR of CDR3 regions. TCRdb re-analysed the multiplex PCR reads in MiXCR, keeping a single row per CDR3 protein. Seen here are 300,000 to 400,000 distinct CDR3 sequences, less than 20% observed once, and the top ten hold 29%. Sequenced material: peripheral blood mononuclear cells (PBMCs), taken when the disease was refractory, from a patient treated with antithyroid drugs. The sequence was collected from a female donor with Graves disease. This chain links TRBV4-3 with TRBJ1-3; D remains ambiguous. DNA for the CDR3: TGCGCCAGCAGCCCCGAGCGCCTTCGGGGAAACACCATATATTTT. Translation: CASSPERLRGNTIYF.